The rows below give T cell receptor beta chains drawn from one sample of a study of cytomegalovirus exposure and HLA in healthy donors. Generated by immunoSEQ multiplex PCR, the TCRdb table keeps only in-frame clones and is missing some. The sample gives about 97,000 clones, more than 70% of which show up once; 3% to 5% is in the top ten. The sequenced sample was PBMCs. The receptor source for this set is a man younger than 45 in good health and CMV-seronegative. Both conserved end residues are part of each CDR3. Fields, in order: D gene, J gene, clone size, CDR3 length, V gene, CDR3 protein, CDR3 DNA. The D gene is left open where the match is weak. Only part of the rows carry a size: once, few, many, or a class if the clone is expanded.

. | TRBJ1-5 | . | 14 | TRBV30 | CAWSAGVARQPQHF | TGTGCCTGGAGTGCGGGGGTAGCCCGTCAGCCCCAGCATTTT
TRBD1 | TRBJ2-7 | . | 15 | TRBV9 | CASSVEGQGIGEQYF | TGTGCCAGCAGCGTAGAAGGACAGGGGATAGGGGAGCAGTACTTC
. | TRBJ1-2 | . | 15 | TRBV19 | CASSEDSPMDYGYTF | TGTGCCAGTAGTGAGGACAGCCCCATGGACTATGGCTACACCTTC
TRBD1 | TRBJ2-7 | . | 14 | TRBV5-6 | CASSSGQGRYEQYF | TGTGCCAGCAGCTCGGGACAGGGGCGGTACGAGCAGTACTTC
. | TRBJ1-4 | . | 15 | TRBV28 | CATSSPRKIGEKLFF | TGTGCCACCTCGTCGCCCAGGAAAATCGGTGAAAAACTGTTTTTT
TRBD2 | TRBJ2-1 | . | 15 | TRBV19 | CASSGASGRGNEQFF | TGTGCCAGTAGTGGGGCTAGCGGGAGGGGGAATGAGCAGTTCTTC
TRBD2 | TRBJ2-3 | . | 16 | TRBV5-1 | CASSSPSGTSTDTQYF | TGCGCCAGCAGCTCCCCTAGCGGAACTAGCACAGATACGCAGTATTTT
TRBD2 | TRBJ2-5 | . | 17 | TRBV7-7 | CASSPSLAGGLQETQYF | TGTGCTAGCAGCCCCTCGTTGGCGGGGGGCCTTCAAGAGACCCAGTACTTC
TRBD1 | TRBJ2-7 | . | 12 | TRBV28 | CALGDSHYEQYF | TGTGCCCTCGGGGACAGCCACTACGAGCAGTACTTC
TRBD1 | TRBJ1-3 | . | 14 | TRBV28 | CASSSGTVGNTIYF | TGTGCCAGCAGTTCCGGGACAGTCGGAAACACCATATATTTT
TRBD2 | TRBJ2-2 | . | 17 | TRBV15 | CATSRDLLAANTGELFF | TGTGCCACCAGCAGAGACCTTCTAGCGGCGAACACCGGGGAGCTGTTTTTT
TRBD1 | TRBJ1-2 | . | 15 | TRBV28 | CASSFPGTGKGGYTF | TGTGCCAGCAGTTTCCCCGGGACAGGCAAAGGTGGCTACACCTTC
TRBD1 | TRBJ1-2 | . | 14 | TRBV5-1 | CASRRSTGIYGYTF | TGCGCCAGCAGAAGATCGACAGGGATTTATGGCTACACCTTC
. | TRBJ2-7 | once | 14 | TRBV9 | CASSDGQGPHEQYF | TGTGCCAGCAGCGACGGGCAGGGGCCTCACGAGCAGTACTTC
TRBD1 | TRBJ2-7 | . | 15 | TRBV27 | CASSLTGQASYEQYF | TGTGCCAGCAGTTTAACGGGACAGGCCTCCTACGAGCAGTACTTC
TRBD1 | TRBJ2-7 | . | 14 | TRBV7-2 | CASSQNRGRGEQYF | TGTGCCAGCAGCCAAAACAGGGGGCGGGGCGAGCAGTACTTC
TRBD2 | TRBJ2-2 | . | 16 | TRBV5-6 | CASSFRRGADTGELFF | TGTGCCAGCAGCTTTAGGCGGGGGGCCGACACCGGGGAGCTGTTTTTT
TRBD2 | TRBJ2-3 | . | 16 | TRBV7-8 | CASSPVAGGPADTQYF | TGTGCCAGCAGCCCCGTAGCGGGGGGGCCGGCAGATACGCAGTATTTT
. | TRBJ1-1 | . | 13 | TRBV18 | CASSPQGNTEAFF | TGTGCCAGCTCACCTCAGGGGAACACTGAAGCTTTCTTT
. | TRBJ1-4 | . | 14 | TRBV5-1 | CASSPQGGNEKLFF | TGCGCCAGCAGCCCCCAGGGAGGTAATGAAAAACTGTTTTTT
TRBD2 | TRBJ2-2 | . | 17 | TRBV30 | CAWSAGVGGTNTGELFF | TGTGCCTGGAGTGCGGGGGTGGGGGGGACGAACACCGGGGAGCTGTTTTTT
. | TRBJ1-2 | . | 13 | TRBV4-1 | CASSQDGFYGYTF | TGCGCCAGCAGCCAAGACGGGTTCTATGGCTACACCTTC
TRBD2 | TRBJ2-7 | . | 14 | TRBV28 | CASSPSGISYEQYF | TGTGCCAGCAGTCCTAGCGGGATCTCCTACGAGCAGTACTTC
. | TRBJ2-1 | . | 13 | TRBV27 | CASSFTWTQGQFF | TGTGCCAGCAGTTTTACCTGGACCCAGGGGCAGTTCTTC
TRBD2 | TRBJ2-1 | once | 14 | TRBV9 | CASSRTSYYNEQFF | TGTGCCAGCAGCAGGACTAGCTACTACAATGAGCAGTTCTTC
TRBD2 | TRBJ2-2 | . | 17 | TRBV7-6 | CASSLLSGGLNTGELFF | TGTGCCAGCAGCTTATTGTCGGGGGGGCTGAACACCGGGGAGCTGTTTTTT
. | TRBJ1-2 | few | 14 | TRBV18 | CASSPFGGASGYTF | TGTGCCAGCTCACCATTTGGGGGGGCTAGCGGCTACACCTTC
. | TRBJ1-3 | once | 13 | TRBV7-9 | CASSLLLGHTIYF | TGTGCCAGCAGCTTATTATTGGGGCACACCATATATTTT
. | TRBJ1-5 | . | 12 | TRBV7-9 | CASSLPGQPQHF | TGTGCCAGCAGCTTACCGGGTCAGCCCCAGCATTTT
TRBD2 | TRBJ2-1 | . | 15 | TRBV29-1 | CSVEDGTSGYNEQFF | TGCAGCGTTGAAGACGGGACTAGCGGATACAATGAGCAGTTCTTC
TRBD2 | TRBJ2-7 | . | 14 | TRBV5-4 | CASRPTSGSYEQYF | TGTGCCAGCAGGCCAACTAGCGGGTCCTACGAGCAGTACTTC
. | TRBJ1-5 | . | 15 | TRBV10-3 | CAISEREGSNQPQHF | TGTGCCATCAGTGAGCGGGAGGGGTCTAATCAGCCCCAGCATTTT
. | TRBJ2-1 | . | 13 | TRBV27 | CASSLSSSNEQFF | TGTGCCAGCAGTTTATCATCGTCCAATGAGCAGTTCTTC
. | TRBJ2-7 | . | 15 | TRBV11-2 | CASSKGSGSSYEQYF | TGTGCCAGCAGCAAAGGTAGCGGAAGCTCCTACGAGCAGTACTTC
TRBD2 | TRBJ2-1 | . | 14 | TRBV2 | CASISGRTYNEQFF | TGTGCCAGCATTAGCGGGAGGACCTACAATGAGCAGTTCTTC
TRBD2 | TRBJ2-7 | . | 15 | TRBV5-6 | CASSRLAGGTYEQYF | TGTGCCAGCAGTCGACTAGCGGGGGGGACCTACGAGCAGTACTTC
TRBD1 | TRBJ2-1 | . | 13 | TRBV2 | CASKRQGGNEQFF | TGTGCCAGCAAGAGACAGGGGGGTAATGAGCAGTTCTTC
TRBD1 | TRBJ2-3 | . | 17 | TRBV5-6 | CASSLVQGAFSTDTQYF | TGTGCCAGCAGCTTGGTCCAGGGGGCTTTTAGCACAGATACGCAGTATTTT
TRBD1 | TRBJ1-1 | . | 16 | TRBV18 | CASSLGQGNMNTEAFF | TGTGCCAGCTCACTTGGACAGGGGAATATGAACACTGAAGCTTTCTTT
. | TRBJ2-2 | . | 16 | TRBV5-4 | CASSLGGTYVTGELFF | TGTGCCAGCAGCTTAGGCGGGACCTATGTCACCGGGGAGCTGTTTTTT
. | TRBJ2-5 | . | 12 | TRBV5-1 | CASSAGEETQYF | TGCGCCAGCAGCGCAGGGGAAGAGACCCAGTACTTC
. | TRBJ1-5 | . | 13 | TRBV7-6 | CASSLDPEVPQHF | TGTGCCAGCAGCTTAGATCCGGAGGTACCCCAGCATTTT
TRBD2 | TRBJ2-1 | once | 17 | TRBV29-1 | CSVEGHYSETSGDEQFF | TGCAGCGTTGAAGGCCACTACAGTGAGACTAGCGGGGATGAGCAGTTCTTC
. | TRBJ1-1 | . | 17 | TRBV7-9 | CASSHINRDNMNTEAFF | TGTGCCAGCAGCCATATAAATCGGGACAACATGAACACTGAAGCTTTCTTT
TRBD2 | TRBJ2-1 | . | 17 | TRBV6-1 | CASSENALAGAGNEQFF | TGTGCCAGCAGTGAAAACGCCCTAGCGGGGGCGGGGAATGAGCAGTTCTTC
. | TRBJ2-7 | . | 13 | TRBV5-1 | CASSLDPNYEQYF | TGCGCCAGCAGCTTGGACCCTAACTACGAGCAGTACTTC
TRBD1 | TRBJ1-6 | once | 13 | TRBV6-5 | CASNRQGHSALHF | TGTGCCAGCAACCGACAGGGGCATTCGGCCCTCCACTTT
. | TRBJ2-7 | . | 16 | TRBV5-6 | CASSLEFRGTRYEQYF | TGTGCCAGCAGCTTGGAATTCAGGGGTACTAGGTACGAGCAGTACTTC
TRBD2 | TRBJ2-5 | . | 16 | TRBV5-1 | CASSTLAGGPGETQYF | TGCGCCAGCAGCACTTTAGCGGGAGGGCCGGGGGAGACCCAGTACTTC
TRBD2 | TRBJ2-7 | . | 14 | TRBV19 | CASSIGLAGYEQYF | TGTGCCAGTAGTATCGGACTAGCGGGCTACGAGCAGTACTTC
. | TRBJ2-7 | . | 14 | TRBV5-1 | CASSLSQGNYEQYF | TGCGCCAGCAGCTTGAGCCAGGGGAACTACGAGCAGTACTTC
. | TRBJ2-1 | . | 13 | TRBV7-3 | CASSSDYITTQFF | TGTGCCAGCAGCTCGGACTATATAACTACCCAGTTCTTC
. | TRBJ1-1 | . | 13 | TRBV18 | CASSPRQELGAFF | TGTGCCAGCTCACCAAGACAGGAGTTAGGAGCTTTCTTT
. | TRBJ2-6 | . | 15 | TRBV6-1 | CASSEIISGANVLTF | TGTGCCAGCAGTGAAATAATCTCTGGGGCCAACGTCCTGACTTTC
. | TRBJ2-3 | . | 14 | TRBV4-1 | CASRRLDLTDTQYF | TGCGCCAGCAGGCGACTAGACCTCACAGATACGCAGTATTTT
. | TRBJ2-7 | . | 14 | TRBV28 | CASSLRGGSYEQYF | TGTGCCAGCAGTTTAAGAGGGGGCTCCTACGAGCAGTACTTC
. | TRBJ2-1 | few | 15 | TRBV6-6 | CASSYGPSSYNEQFF | TGTGCCAGCAGTTACGGGCCAAGCTCCTACAATGAGCAGTTCTTC